The present entry profiles one T cell receptor (beta chain) with its context. The data were obtained in a study of blood T cell repertoires in COVID-19. CDR1 SNHLY and CDR2 FYNNEI come from the germline V gene. This CDR3 spans 14 amino acids. V shed 7 bases and J shed 0 bases, with 13 bases lying between them. The method was immunoSEQ multiplex PCR; TCRdb's version includes in-frame clones alone and lacks a portion of them. The sample includes roughly 330,000 clones, more than 75% of them seen just once. The sequence derives from a woman aged 18-35 years who had recovered from COVID-19. The chain carries TRBV2 and TRBJ2-7, with a possible D match to TRBD1 (5 bases). The source material was PBMCs or T cells enriched from blood (not recorded which). CDR3 protein: CASKEGHLSYEQYF. Here the CDR3 DNA reads TGTGCCAGCAAAGAAGGACACCTCTCCTACGAGCAGTACTTC.